The text below deals with one T cell receptor beta chain. This record comes from a study of control samples from healthy donors and cancer patients. Repertoires were generated with immunoSEQ multiplex PCR, while TCRdb's copy carries only in-frame clones and drops some. Of about 140,000 clones in the sample, 80% to 90% were seen once. CDR3 length: 15 amino acids. CDR1 is SNHLY, CDR2 FYNNEI, per germline. Trimming took off 6 bases at V and 0 bases at J, with 14 bases between the two ends. Sequenced: blood. The TCR originated in a woman in her twenties or thirties in good health. The rearrangement uses TRBV2 and TRBJ1-1; weak D call: TRBD1 (6 bases). CDR3 protein: CASREKTGVNTEAFF. As DNA, the CDR3 is TGTGCCAGCAGGGAGAAGACAGGAGTGAACACTGAAGCTTTCTTT.